This entry lists 31 T cell receptor beta chains sequenced from one sample in a study of shared clonotypes between healthy human individuals. Clones were sequenced by immunoSEQ multiplex PCR, and TCRdb holds only the in-frame ones, with some missing. The sample comprises some 1,400,000 clones, approximately 97% of which are singletons, and approximately 1.1% rests with the top ten. Sample: naive CD4+ T cells sorted from blood. Subset denoted: CD45RA+ positively selected. The receptors shown here come from a man aged 30 to 45 in good health.

The chain is built from TRBV7-3 and TRBJ2-2; D might be TRBD1 (5 bases). The CDR3 loop spans 14 amino acids. V was cut by 5 bases and J by 2 bases, with 9 bases left in between. Germline lookup yields CDR1 SGHTA and CDR2 FQGTGA. CDR3 loop: CASSQGVNTGELFF. The CDR3 coding sequence is TGTGCCAGCAGCCAAGGGGTTAACACCGGGGAGCTGTTTTTT.

The rearrangement joins TRBV2 to TRBJ2-3; 11 bases agree with TRBD2. Germline trimming cut 4 bases from V and 5 bases from J; bases unmatched to any gene: 5. This CDR3 spans 15 amino acids. Germline CDR1 reads SNHLY; CDR2 reads FYNNEI. In nucleotides, the CDR3 is TGTGCCAGCAGTGGGGGACTAGCGGATGGAGATACGCAGTATTTT. It codes for CASSGGLADGDTQYF.

Points on this clone: Other DNA sequences of this sample code for an identical CDR3. The V gene is TRBV18, the J gene TRBJ2-2, with 10 bases aligning to TRBD1. This CDR3 spans 16 amino acids. V lost 3 bases, J lost 4 bases, and 5 bases stayed unmatched. Germline CDR1 and CDR2: KGHSH and LQKENI. In DNA, the CDR3 is TGTGCCAGCTCACCGACCGGGACAGGGGTCACCGGGGAGCTGTTTTTT. This translates into CASSPTGTGVTGELFF.

The chain links TRBV5-1 to TRBJ2-3, with 7 nucleotides matching TRBD2. Germline CDR1 is SGHRS and CDR2 is YFSETQ. J was trimmed by 0 bases and V by 7 bases; bases with no gene match: 8. The CDR3 sequence is 15 residues long. The CDR3 DNA reads TGCGCCAGCGGAGGCCTAGCGGACAGCACAGATACGCAGTATTTT. Its translation: CASGGLADSTDTQYF.

The rearrangement links TRBV4-3 to TRBJ2-7, with 9 bases that match TRBD1. This CDR3 region has 16 residues. Trimming at V came to 4 bases and at J to 4 bases, leaving 11 bases not matched to a gene. The V gene's germline CDR1 is LGHNA and CDR2 YSLEER. The CDR3 region is CASSLGVGTGSYEQYF. The DNA for the CDR3 is TGCGCCAGCAGCCTTGGCGTCGGGACAGGGTCTTACGAGCAGTACTTC.

V gene TRBV7-6 combines with J gene TRBJ1-1; possible D gene TRBD1, 5 bases. This CDR3 spans 14 amino acids. Between the trimmed V and J ends, which lost 4 bases and 4 bases, there was a span of 13 bases. Germline assignment: CDR1 SGHVS and CDR2 FNYEAQ. The CDR3 nucleotides are TGTGCCAGCAGCTCCCATGGGGCGCCCACTGAAGCTTTCTTT. It codes for CASSSHGAPTEAFF. The entire variable domain, with the rest obtained from reference TRBV7-6 and TRBJ1-1, is as follows: GAGVSQSPRYKVTKRGQDVALRCDPISGHVSLYWYRQALGQGPEFLTYFNYEAQQDKSGLPNDRFSAERPEGSISTLTIQRTEQRDSAMYRCASSSHGAPTEAFFGQGTRLTVV.

This chain connects TRBV19 to TRBJ2-2; 9 positions agree with TRBD2. The CDR3 extends over 14 amino acids. CDR1 and CDR2 from the germline V gene are LNHDA and SQIVND (reference sequence). V dropped 7 bases and J dropped 10; count of bases not matched to a gene: 10. The CDR3 here is CASIDLAGKAELFF. The DNA for the CDR3 is TGTGCCAGTATTGACCTAGCGGGGAAAGCGGAGCTGTTTTTT.

V usage is TRBV11-3 and J usage is TRBJ1-3, with TRBD1 as a possible D gene (5 bases). The CDR3 runs 15 residues. V lost 4 bases and J 0 bases, leaving 10 bases between the germline ends. Germline V gene sequence: CDR1 SGHNT, CDR2 YENEEA. The CDR3 loop is CASSYGGGSGNTIYF. CDR3 in DNA: TGTGCCAGCAGCTATGGCGGGGGCTCTGGAAACACCATATATTTT.

CDR3 sequence reads: CASSARTGGTEAFF. The CDR3 DNA reads as TGTGCCAGTAGTGCCCGGACGGGTGGCACTGAAGCTTTCTTT. This chain links TRBV19 with TRBJ1-1; D gene ambiguous. V dropped 5 bases and J dropped 4 bases, with 14 bases sitting between them. The length of the CDR3 is 14 residues. Per the germline V gene, CDR1 is LNHDA and CDR2 is SQIVND (reference sequence).

V gene TRBV7-3 combines with J gene TRBJ2-1, with D maybe TRBD1 (6 bases). V dropped 2 bases and J dropped 5 bases, with 13 bases sitting between them. Germline V gene sequence: CDR1 SGHTA, CDR2 FQGTGA. This CDR3 is 15 amino acids long. The CDR3 DNA sequence: TGTGCCAGCAGCTTAGAGGGTGGGACACACAATGAGCAGTTCTTC. It is translated as CASSLEGGTHNEQFF. Full variable domain (rest looked up from reference TRBV7-3 and TRBJ2-1): GAGVSQTPSNKVTEKGKYVELRCDPISGHTALYWYRQSLGQGPEFLIYFQGTGAADDSGLPNDRFFAVRPEGSVSTLKIQRTERGDSAVYLCASSLEGGTHNEQFFGPGTRLTVL.

The rearrangement joins TRBV19 to TRBJ2-1, with 8 bases aligning to TRBD1. Germline CDR1 and CDR2: LNHDA and SQIVND (reference sequence). This CDR3 has 14 residues. With V trimmed by 9 bases and J by 4 bases, 8 bases remained unmatched. CDR3 residues: CASLTGALYNEQFF. The CDR3 DNA reads as TGTGCCAGCCTGACAGGGGCGTTGTACAATGAGCAGTTCTTC.

The chain combines TRBV18 with TRBJ1-1; D may be TRBD1 (5 bases). The V and J ends lost 0 bases and 10 bases respectively, with 15 bases between them. This CDR3 has 14 amino acids. CDR1 and CDR2 from the germline V gene are KGHSH and LQKENI. The CDR3 nucleotides read TGTGCCAGCTCACCACCGAGCTCAAATAGGGGAGCTTTCTTT. Amino acids: CASSPPSSNRGAFF.

CDR3 in amino acids: CASIRESQLYQETQYF. DNA for the CDR3: TGCGCCAGCATACGGGAGTCTCAATTGTACCAAGAGACCCAGTACTTC. This chain links TRBV5-1 with TRBJ2-5, with TRBD2 as a possible D gene (6 bases). The germline V gene encodes CDR1 SGHRS and CDR2 YFSETQ. Trimming cost V 6 bases and J 0 bases, with 18 bases left between them. The CDR3 has 16 amino acids.

The rearrangement uses TRBV4-2 and TRBJ2-1; TRBD2 aligns across 13 bases. With V trimmed by 5 bases and J by 5 bases, 9 bases remained unmatched. This CDR3 has 17 residues. Germline V lookup: CDR1 LGHNA, CDR2 YNFKEQ. The CDR3 coding sequence is TGTGCCAGCAGCAGGACGGGACTAGCGGGACGAAACAATGAGCAGTTCTTC. This encodes CASSRTGLAGRNNEQFF.

The chain is built from TRBV7-3 and TRBJ2-2, with D unresolved. The CDR3 runs to 13 residues. Trimming took 4 bases from V and 4 from J, leaving 7 bases between them. CDR1 and CDR2 from the germline V gene are SGHTA and FQGTGA. In DNA, the CDR3 is TGTGCCAGCAGCTCCCAGCTCACCGGGGAGCTGTTTTTT. Protein: CASSSQLTGELFF. Supplemented by reference TRBV7-3 and TRBJ2-2, the full variable domain reads GAGVSQTPSNKVTEKGKYVELRCDPISGHTALYWYRQSLGQGPEFLIYFQGTGAADDSGLPNDRFFAVRPEGSVSTLKIQRTERGDSAVYLCASSSQLTGELFFGEGSRLTVL.

DNA of the CDR3: TGTGCCAGCAGTTGGAATAGCGGCGCTTCCGGTACGCAGTATTTT. Encoded protein: CASSWNSGASGTQYF. The chain joins TRBV27 to TRBJ2-3, with a weak D call TRBD2 (6 bases). The CDR3 totals 15 residues. Germline V gene data show CDR1 as MNHEY and CDR2 as SMNVEV (reference sequence). Trimming stripped 4 bases from V and 8 bases from J, with 19 bases between.

The CDR3 loop reads CASSDGILSNQPQHF. The CDR3 nucleotides read TGTGCCAGCAGTGACGGCATTCTTAGCAATCAGCCCCAGCATTTT. The rearrangement links TRBV6-1 to TRBJ1-5; the D is unclear. CDR1 is MNHNS and CDR2 is SASEGT in the germline V gene. The V gene lost 3 bases and the J gene lost 0 bases, with 9 bases spanning the gap. This CDR3 region has 15 residues.

The chain is built from TRBV27 and TRBJ2-7, with D perhaps matching TRBD1 (5 bases). The CDR3 is 16 residues long. Trimming cost V 0 bases and J 1 base, with 13 bases left between them. Germline V gene data show CDR1 as MNHEY and CDR2 as SMNVEV (reference sequence). The CDR3 is CASSLSFLAGSYEQYF. CDR3 nucleotide sequence: TGTGCCAGCAGTTTATCGTTCTTGGCAGGGTCCTACGAGCAGTACTTC.

This chain uses TRBV2 with TRBJ1-4; D might be TRBD1 (5 bases). Germline assignment: CDR1 SNHLY and CDR2 FYNNEI. V was clipped by 3 bases and J by 7 bases, with 15 bases between them. This CDR3 is built from 15 residues. CDR3 coding DNA: TGTGCCAGCAGTGAGCTACGGGGGGTCGGTGAAAAACTGTTTTTT. As protein: CASSELRGVGEKLFF. Filled out from reference TRBV2 and TRBJ1-4, the complete variable domain reads EPEVTQTPSHQVTQMGQEVILRCVPISNHLYFYWYRQILGQKVEFLVSFYNNEISEKSEIFDDQFSVERPDGSNFTLKIRSTKLEDSAMYFCASSELRGVGEKLFFGSGTQLSVL.

The J gene is TRBJ1-1, the V gene TRBV10-2; 7 bases map to TRBD1. The V and J ends lost 4 bases and 0 bases, in that order; junction bases with no gene match: 5. The CDR3 loop spans 15 amino acids. Germline V lookup: CDR1 WSHSY, CDR2 SAAADI. The CDR3 reads CASSVRQGMNTEAFF. CDR3 DNA: TGCGCCAGCAGTGTTCGACAGGGAATGAACACTGAAGCTTTCTTT.

The J gene is TRBJ2-1, the V gene TRBV5-4; 9 bases line up with TRBD2. CDR1 is SGHNT, CDR2 YYREEE, per germline (reference sequence). Trimming removed 9 bases from V and 3 bases from J; junction bases left unmatched: 7. The CDR3 consists of 14 residues. CDR3 protein: CATARTSDYNEQFF. In DNA form, the CDR3 reads TGTGCCACCGCCAGGACTAGCGACTACAATGAGCAGTTCTTC.

This chain joins TRBV29-1 and TRBJ2-4; D tentatively reads TRBD1 or TRBD2 (5 bases each). This CDR3 has 14 amino acids. Germline CDR1 is SQVTM and CDR2 is ANQGSEA. V was clipped by 4 bases and J by 4 bases, with 14 bases between them. In nucleotides, the CDR3 is TGCAGCGTTGCGTCCGGGGCCAGTAAAAACATTCAGTACTTC. Protein sequence: CSVASGASKNIQYF. The entire variable domain, with the rest obtained from reference TRBV29-1 and TRBJ2-4, is as follows: SAVISQKPSRDICQRGTSLTIQCQVDSQVTMMFWYRQQPGQSLTLIATANQGSEATYESGFVIDKFPISRPNLTFSTLTVSNMSPEDSSIYLCSVASGASKNIQYFGAGTRLSVL.

The rearrangement joins TRBV10-3 to TRBJ2-2; 8 bases align to TRBD1. Per germline, CDR1 ENHRY and CDR2 SYGVKD. The CDR3 covers 15 residues. Losses at the gene ends were 7 bases for V and 2 bases for J; bases not matched to a gene: 6. This chain's CDR3 is CAINDRGDNTGELFF. The CDR3 region has the DNA TGTGCCATCAATGACAGGGGAGATAACACCGGGGAGCTGTTTTTT.

The gene calls are TRBV5-1 and TRBJ1-5; D might be TRBD1 (6 bases). CDR3 length equals 15 residues. V lost 0 bases and J 6 bases, leaving 13 bases between the germline ends. CDR1 is SGHRS, CDR2 YFSETQ, per germline. Here the CDR3 DNA reads TGCGCCAGCAGCTTGGTTGGGGGGCCTGGTCAGCCCCAGCATTTT. It yields the protein CASSLVGGPGQPQHF. Full variable domain (outside the CDR3, taken from reference TRBV5-1 and TRBJ1-5): KAGVTQTPRYLIKTRGQQVTLSCSPISGHRSVSWYQQTPGQGLQFLFEYFSETQRNKGNFPGRFSGRQFSNSRSEMNVSTLELGDSALYLCASSLVGGPGQPQHFGDGTRLSIL.

This sequence joins TRBV7-9 and TRBJ2-7; perhaps TRBD2 as D (6 bases). This CDR3 is built from 14 residues. Germline CDR1 SEHNR, CDR2 FQNEAQ (reference sequence). V was trimmed by 6 bases and J by 5 bases, leaving 17 bases between them. The CDR3 DNA follows: TGTGCCAGCAGGGGACGAAGGGAGGACCACGAGCAGTACTTC. Its protein product is CASRGRREDHEQYF.

V gene TRBV4-2 combines with J gene TRBJ2-7, with a tentative D call TRBD1 (6 bases). This CDR3 is 16 amino acids long. V lost 4 bases, J lost 0 bases, and 16 bases lay in between. Germline loops: CDR1 LGHNA, CDR2 YNFKEQ. Here the CDR3 DNA reads TGTGCCAGCAGCCTCGGGACAAATACTAACTCCTACGAGCAGTACTTC. This encodes CASSLGTNTNSYEQYF.

The chain carries TRBV7-9 and TRBJ1-1; D remains unclear. Germline V gives CDR1 SEHNR, CDR2 FQNEAQ (reference sequence). The CDR3 spans 12 residues. V was clipped by 4 bases and J by 4 bases, with 7 bases between them. CDR3 protein: CASSSYFTEAFF. DNA of the CDR3: TGTGCCAGCAGCTCCTACTTCACTGAAGCTTTCTTT.

The rearrangement links TRBV6-1 to TRBJ2-1; TRBD1 agrees at 9 bases. The CDR3 covers 14 residues. Germline values: CDR1 MNHNS, CDR2 SASEGT. V was pared by 6 bases and J by 8 bases, with 8 bases of the junction left unmatched. The CDR3 is CASRDGQGIDEQFF. The DNA of the CDR3 is TGTGCCAGCAGAGACGGACAGGGGATTGATGAGCAGTTCTTC.

About this clone itself: A junction end diverges from the germline sequence, so it may reflect a read error. V is TRBV30 and J is TRBJ2-7, with D possibly being TRBD1 (5 bases). CDR1 and CDR2 (germline): GTSNPN, SVGIG (reference sequence). The CDR3 has 11 amino acids. CDR3 coding DNA: TGTGCCTGGAGCCCAGGGATGACCTATAAGTTC. Translated, it gives CAWSPGMTYKF.

This clone was detected only once. J is TRBJ2-5 and V is TRBV11-2, with D uncertain. The CDR3 consists of 14 residues. Trimming pared 1 base from V and 2 bases from J, leaving 8 bases between. The germline V gene has CDR1 SGHAT and CDR2 FQNNGV. The CDR3 DNA reads TGTGCCAGCAGCTTAGTCACCGGTCAAGAGACCCAGTACTTC. Amino acids: CASSLVTGQETQYF.

The V and J genes are TRBV11-2 and TRBJ2-2; D perhaps matches TRBD1 (5 bases). The CDR3 covers 16 residues. CDR1 is SGHAT and CDR2 is FQNNGV in the germline V gene. Deletions cut 1 base from V and 7 bases from J, with 16 bases between. CDR3 nucleotide sequence: TGTGCCAGCAGCTTAGGATTGACAGAATCGAGCGGGGAGCTGTTTTTT. It specifies CASSLGLTESSGELFF.